These 4 T cell receptor beta chains were sequenced from one sample in a study of T cells in women clearing cervical HPV infection. Repertoires were generated with immunoSEQ multiplex PCR, while TCRdb's copy carries only in-frame clones and drops some. The sample has 20,000 to 30,000 clones, and its top ten clones hold more than 9.5%. The sample comprised blood buffy coat. Receptor source: a woman aged 18-70 years with a cervical HPV16 infection that either progressed to CIN3+ or cleared (not recorded which).

Worth noting for this clone: The read falls 3 residues short of the CDR3 end, and the missing part is taken from the germline J gene. The genes are TRBV6-1 and TRBJ1-6; D gene unclear. CDR3 length: 15 residues. V was clipped by 1 base and J by 5 bases, with 9 bases between them. Looked up from germline, CDR1 is MNHNS and CDR2 is SASEGT. Incomplete CDR3 DNA: TGTGCCAGCAGTGAAGTCACAGACCATAATTCACCC. This translates into CASSEVTDHNSP. The full CDR3 sequence reads CASSEVTDHNSPLHF.

In regard to this clone: The CDR3 end falls 3 residues outside the read, so it is completed with the germline J gene. The gene calls are TRBV2 and TRBJ1-6; no reliable D call. V was clipped by 1 base and J by 2 bases, with 9 bases between them. CDR1 and CDR2 from the germline V gene are SNHLY and FYNNEI. This CDR3 is 16 amino acids long. The sequenced part of the CDR3 DNA is TGTGCCAGCAGTGAAGGTTTAATAGCCTATAATTCACCC. Residues: CASSEGLIAYNSP. The whole CDR3 region reads CASSEGLIAYNSPLHF.

As regards this clone: The read ends 3 residues before the CDR3 terminus; that terminus is restored from the germline J gene. The chain recombines TRBV7-9 with TRBJ1-6; 8 bases agree with TRBD1. The CDR3 has 14 amino acids. V trimming: 6 bases; J trimming: 9 bases; junction bases outside the gene matches: 7. Germline V gene sequence: CDR1 SEHNR, CDR2 FQNEAQ (reference sequence). CDR3 protein: CASRKTGARSPLHF. Incomplete CDR3 DNA: TGTGCCAGCAGAAAGACAGGGGCCCGTTCACCC.

Comment on this clone: The read falls 3 residues short of the CDR3 end, and the missing part is taken from the germline J gene. This chain uses TRBV6-1 with TRBJ1-5, with 9 bases aligning to TRBD1. Germline V gives CDR1 MNHNS, CDR2 SASEGT. The CDR3 is made up of 16 amino acids. V gave up 4 bases and J gave up 7 bases; unmatched junction bases: 11. The CDR3 spells CASSVPGQGVRQPQHF. The part of the CDR3 DNA that was read is TGTGCCAGCAGTGTACCGGGACAGGGCGTAAGACAGCCC.